This entry lists 24 T cell receptor beta chains sequenced from one sample in a study of graft-versus-host responses after intestinal transplantation. These receptors' targets are unknown. Method: immunoSEQ multiplex PCR; TCRdb's copy keeps in-frame clones and lacks some. The sample lists some 120,000 clones, less than 95% seen once, with approximately 0.18% in the top ten. The sequenced sample was unstimulated CD4+ T cells sorted from spleen or lymph node cells, obtained before intestinal transplant. These TCRs come from a human donor who received an intestinal transplant.

The gene calls are TRBV30 and TRBJ2-7; 12 nucleotides align to TRBD2. The V gene end was trimmed by 1 base and the J gene end by 9 bases; junction bases not matched to a gene: 13. CDR1 GTSNPN and CDR2 SVGIG come from the germline V gene (reference sequence). The CDR3 is 16 amino acids. CDR3 sequence (DNA): TGTGCCTGGAGTGCCCGCCCGGGACTAGCGGGTTCGGTGCAGTACTTC. Its protein product is CAWSARPGLAGSVQYF.

The V call is TRBV10-2, the J call TRBJ1-1; D unclear. Germline V gene sequence: CDR1 WSHSY, CDR2 SAAADI. Trimming pared 4 bases from V and 3 bases from J, leaving 6 bases between. This CDR3 has 12 amino acids. The CDR3 sequence is CASSAGYTEAFF. In DNA, the CDR3 is TGCGCCAGCAGTGCCGGGTACACTGAAGCTTTCTTT.

V gene TRBV11-2 combines with J gene TRBJ2-4; possibly TRBD1 for D (6 bases). Trimming cost V 4 bases and J 0 bases, with 13 bases left between them. Germline CDR1 and CDR2: SGHAT and FQNNGV. The CDR3 runs to 16 residues. The CDR3 loop reads CASSSGVTLAKNIQYF. The DNA of the CDR3 is TGTGCCAGCAGCTCAGGGGTCACTTTAGCCAAAAACATTCAGTACTTC.

This chain joins TRBV19 and TRBJ2-1, with 8 bases matching TRBD2. This CDR3 spans 15 amino acids. Germline V gene lookup returns CDR1 LNHDA and CDR2 SQIVND (reference sequence). V lost 4 bases, J lost 0 bases, and 2 bases stayed unmatched. The CDR3 sequence is CASSKGTSSYNEQFF. The CDR3 coding sequence is TGTGCCAGTAGTAAAGGGACTAGCTCCTACAATGAGCAGTTCTTC.

This chain joins TRBV6-1 and TRBJ1-2; D possibly corresponds to TRBD1 (6 bases). CDR3 size: 15 residues. CDR1 and CDR2 from the germline V gene are MNHNS and SASEGT. V was pared by 4 bases and J by 3 bases, with 15 bases between. The CDR3 spells CASSVGAGAHYGYTF. The CDR3 DNA is TGTGCCAGCAGTGTAGGGGCAGGGGCTCACTATGGCTACACCTTC.

The chain uses TRBV27 and TRBJ2-4; TRBD1 aligns across 11 bases. Germline V lookup: CDR1 MNHEY, CDR2 SMNVEV (reference sequence). The CDR3 is made up of 14 amino acids. The V segment lost 5 bases and the J segment 7 bases; nucleotides outside the gene matches: 4. The CDR3 is CASSPGTGGNIQYF. The DNA for the CDR3 is TGTGCCAGCAGTCCGGGGACAGGGGGGAACATTCAGTACTTC.

J is TRBJ1-1 and V is TRBV6-5; D remains unclear. CDR3 size: 11 residues. The germline gives CDR1 MNHEY, CDR2 SVGAGI. The V and J ends lost 6 bases and 2 bases respectively, with 4 bases between them. CDR3 sequence: CASRTNTEAFF. CDR3 bases: TGTGCCAGCAGGACTAACACTGAAGCTTTCTTT.

V usage is TRBV7-2 and J usage is TRBJ1-2; 10 bases agree with TRBD1. Germline values: CDR1 SGHTA, CDR2 FQGNSA. There are 16 residues in the CDR3. The V gene end was trimmed by 5 bases and the J gene end by 5 bases; junction bases not matched to a gene: 11. The CDR3 region has the DNA TGTGCCAGCAGCCCTCCAGGACAGGGGGTCCCTTATGGCTACACCTTC. Protein product: CASSPPGQGVPYGYTF.

The chain is built from TRBV19 and TRBJ1-4; 8 positions agree with TRBD1. The CDR3 runs to 14 residues. The junction had 6 bases not matched to a gene; V was cut back by 7 bases and J by 5 bases. CDR1 and CDR2 (germline): LNHDA, SQIVND (reference sequence). The CDR3 DNA follows: TGTGCCAGTAAAGAGGACAGGGCGAATGAAAAACTGTTTTTT. It is translated as CASKEDRANEKLFF. Looking up the rest from reference TRBV19 and TRBJ1-4 gives the full variable domain: DGGITQSPKYLFRKEGQNVTLSCEQNLNHDAMYWYRQDPGQGLRLIYYSQIVNDFQKGDIAEGYSVSREKKESFPLTVTSAQKNPTAFYLCASKEDRANEKLFFGSGTQLSVL.

This sequence joins TRBV28 and TRBJ2-2; 12 bases agree with TRBD2. The germline CDR1 and CDR2 sequences are MDHEN and SYDVKM. Trimming took 6 bases from V and 2 from J; bases not matched to a gene: 7. The CDR3 consists of 17 residues. CDR3 nucleotides: TGTGCCAGCAGGTCGACTAGCGGGAGTAAAAACACCGGGGAGCTGTTTTTT. It translates to CASRSTSGSKNTGELFF. Together with reference TRBV28 and TRBJ2-2, the CDR3 gives the full variable domain: DVKVTQSSRYLVKRTGEKVFLECVQDMDHENMFWYRQDPGLGLRLIYFSYDVKMKEKGDIPEGYSVSREKKERFSLILESASTNQTSMYLCASRSTSGSKNTGELFFGEGSRLTVL.

DNA for the CDR3: TGTGCCGTCGGGGGTCTGAAAGCCGGGGAGCTGTTTTTT. Protein: CAVGGLKAGELFF. The chain employs TRBV28 and TRBJ2-2; maybe TRBD2 (6 bases). Trimming removed 11 bases from V and 6 bases from J, with 16 bases in between. The germline V gene has CDR1 MDHEN and CDR2 SYDVKM. The length of the CDR3 is 13 residues.

This chain links TRBV5-1 with TRBJ2-1; 11 nucleotides agree with TRBD1. The CDR3 length is 16 residues. Germline CDR1 and CDR2: SGHRS and YFSETQ. V shed 0 bases, J shed 7 bases, and the junction held 6 bases outside the gene matches. The CDR3, as DNA: TGCGCCAGCAGCTTGGCCCCCGGGACAGGGGGAAATGAGCAGTTCTTC. Residues: CASSLAPGTGGNEQFF.

The chain employs TRBV18 and TRBJ2-1, with D possibly being TRBD2 (6 bases). CDR1 and CDR2 (germline): KGHSH, LQKENI. The CDR3 is made up of 14 amino acids. Trimming pared 5 bases from V and 3 bases from J, leaving 11 bases between. CDR3 region: CASSSNGGYNEQFF. CDR3 nucleotide sequence: TGTGCCAGCTCATCGAACGGGGGCTACAATGAGCAGTTCTTC. The full variable domain, its missing parts supplied by reference TRBV18 and TRBJ2-1, is NAGVMQNPRHLVRRRGQEARLRCSPMKGHSHVYWYRQLPEEGLKFMVYLQKENIIDESGMPKERFSAEFPKEGPSILRIQQVVRGDSAAYFCASSSNGGYNEQFFGPGTRLTVL.

The V and J genes are TRBV2 and TRBJ1-1; TRBD1 matches 11 bases. Trimming cost V 6 bases and J 11 bases; bases outside gene matches: 8. This CDR3 contains 13 residues. Germline CDR1 SNHLY, CDR2 FYNNEI. CDR3 DNA sequence: TGTGCCAGCAGCTACGGGACAGGGGGGTCGGCTTTCTTT. The encoded protein is CASSYGTGGSAFF.

The chain joins TRBV7-9 to TRBJ1-2, with 7 nucleotides matching TRBD1. Germline CDR1 is SEHNR and CDR2 is FQNEAQ (reference sequence). This CDR3 is 15 amino acids long. J was trimmed by 2 bases and V by 5 bases; bases with no gene match: 8. This chain's CDR3 is CASSPETGKNYGYTF. The CDR3 DNA is TGTGCCAGCAGCCCCGAGACAGGGAAGAACTATGGCTACACCTTC.

The J gene is TRBJ2-7, the V gene TRBV7-9; D is perhaps TRBD2 (6 bases). The ends were cut back, 0 bases at V and 4 bases at J, with 16 bases in the middle. In germline, CDR1 is SEHNR, CDR2 FQNEAQ (reference sequence). This CDR3 comprises 16 residues. In DNA form, the CDR3 reads TGTGCCAGCAGCTTAGCAGGTAGCGGAGCCCAGTACGAGCAGTACTTC. This encodes CASSLAGSGAQYEQYF. Filled out from reference TRBV7-9 and TRBJ2-7, the complete variable domain reads DTGVSQNPRHKITKRGQNVTFRCDPISEHNRLYWYRQTLGQGPEFLTYFQNEAQLEKSRLLSDRFSAERPKGSFSTLEIQRTEQGDSAMYLCASSLAGSGAQYEQYFGPGTRLTVT.

This chain uses TRBV9 with TRBJ2-5; 8 bases match TRBD1. The germline V gene has CDR1 SGDLS and CDR2 YYNGEE. The CDR3 has 14 residues. The V and J ends lost 4 bases and 5 bases, in that order; junction bases with no gene match: 7. The chain's CDR3 is CASSPGQGWETQYF. CDR3 sequence (DNA): TGTGCCAGCAGCCCCGGACAGGGATGGGAGACCCAGTACTTC. Supplemented by reference TRBV9 and TRBJ2-5, the full variable domain reads DSGVTQTPKHLITATGQRVTLRCSPRSGDLSVYWYQQSLDQGLQFLIQYYNGEERAKGNILERFSAQQFPDLHSELNLSSLELGDSALYFCASSPGQGWETQYFGPGTRLLVL.

The chain combines TRBV5-1 with TRBJ2-1; 9 bases agree with TRBD2. The CDR3 totals 17 residues. Germline V gene sequence: CDR1 SGHRS, CDR2 YFSETQ. V gave up 5 bases and J gave up 0 bases; unmatched junction bases: 9. The CDR3 is CASSYRLAVSSYNEQFF. Written as DNA, the CDR3 is TGCGCCAGCAGTTACCGACTAGCGGTGAGCTCCTACAATGAGCAGTTCTTC.

The chain links TRBV5-1 to TRBJ2-4; D not resolved. This CDR3 is 14 amino acids long. Germline V gives CDR1 SGHRS, CDR2 YFSETQ. Trimming removed 2 bases from V and 1 base from J, with 7 bases in between. This chain's CDR3 is CASSLEEAKNIQYF. CDR3 nucleotides: TGCGCCAGCAGCTTAGAGGAGGCCAAAAACATTCAGTACTTC. The whole variable domain, filled in from reference TRBV5-1 and TRBJ2-4, reads KAGVTQTPRYLIKTRGQQVTLSCSPISGHRSVSWYQQTPGQGLQFLFEYFSETQRNKGNFPGRFSGRQFSNSRSEMNVSTLELGDSALYLCASSLEEAKNIQYFGAGTRLSVL.

The J gene is TRBJ2-2, the V gene TRBV28; D is perhaps TRBD2 (5 bases). Looked up from germline, CDR1 is MDHEN and CDR2 is SYDVKM. This CDR3 is built from 16 residues. Trimming cost V 1 base and J 5 bases, with 14 bases left between them. In nucleotides, the CDR3 is TGTGCCAGCAGTTTATTCCGGACCCGAGGGACCGGGGAGCTGTTTTTT. Its translation is CASSLFRTRGTGELFF.

The rearrangement joins TRBV6-5 to TRBJ1-1; 8 bases map to TRBD1. V lost 4 bases and J lost 0; bases outside the gene matches: 7. In germline, CDR1 is MNHEY, CDR2 SVGAGI. The CDR3 is 16 amino acids. In DNA form, the CDR3 reads TGTGCCAGCAGTTCCCCCAGACAGGGGATGAACACTGAAGCTTTCTTT. This sequence encodes CASSSPRQGMNTEAFF.

V and J are TRBV7-2 and TRBJ1-2, with 9 bases aligning to TRBD1. This CDR3 contains 16 residues. The germline gives CDR1 SGHTA, CDR2 FQGNSA. With V trimmed by 4 bases and J by 3 bases, 9 bases remained unmatched. CDR3 protein: CASSSLGTGMYYGYTF. CDR3 sequence (DNA): TGTGCCAGCAGCTCCCTGGGGACAGGGATGTACTATGGCTACACCTTC.

The rearrangement links TRBV6-1 to TRBJ1-2; D uncertain. Germline CDR1 MNHNS, CDR2 SASEGT. The CDR3 contains 14 residues. The V gene lost 3 bases and the J gene lost 6 bases, with 14 bases spanning the gap. The CDR3 region has the DNA TGTGCCAGCAGTGAGTTAGCAGTCCAGCATGGCTACACCTTC. Its translation: CASSELAVQHGYTF.

Worth noting for this clone: This CDR3 is also generated by other DNA sequences in the sample. As DNA, the CDR3 is TGTGCCAGCAGTGCCGGACTAGCGGGGATCAATGAGCAGTTCTTC. Protein product: CASSAGLAGINEQFF. The chain recombines TRBV6-1 with TRBJ2-1; 12 bases line up with TRBD2. Germline V gives CDR1 MNHNS, CDR2 SASEGT. The V gene end was trimmed by 4 bases and the J gene end by 6 bases; junction bases not matched to a gene: 4. This CDR3 is built from 15 residues.